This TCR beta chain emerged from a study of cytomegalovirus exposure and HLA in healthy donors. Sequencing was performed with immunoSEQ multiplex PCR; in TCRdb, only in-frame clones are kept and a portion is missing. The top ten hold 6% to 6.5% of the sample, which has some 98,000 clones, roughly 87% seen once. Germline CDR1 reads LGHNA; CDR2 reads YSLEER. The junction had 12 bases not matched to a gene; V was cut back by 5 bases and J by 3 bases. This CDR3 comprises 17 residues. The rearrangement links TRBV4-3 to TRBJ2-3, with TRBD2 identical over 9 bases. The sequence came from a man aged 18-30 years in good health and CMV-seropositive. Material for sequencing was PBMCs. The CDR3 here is CASSARPGGGATDTQYF. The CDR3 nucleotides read TGCGCCAGCAGCGCACGCCCGGGCGGGGGGGCTACAGATACGCAGTATTTT.